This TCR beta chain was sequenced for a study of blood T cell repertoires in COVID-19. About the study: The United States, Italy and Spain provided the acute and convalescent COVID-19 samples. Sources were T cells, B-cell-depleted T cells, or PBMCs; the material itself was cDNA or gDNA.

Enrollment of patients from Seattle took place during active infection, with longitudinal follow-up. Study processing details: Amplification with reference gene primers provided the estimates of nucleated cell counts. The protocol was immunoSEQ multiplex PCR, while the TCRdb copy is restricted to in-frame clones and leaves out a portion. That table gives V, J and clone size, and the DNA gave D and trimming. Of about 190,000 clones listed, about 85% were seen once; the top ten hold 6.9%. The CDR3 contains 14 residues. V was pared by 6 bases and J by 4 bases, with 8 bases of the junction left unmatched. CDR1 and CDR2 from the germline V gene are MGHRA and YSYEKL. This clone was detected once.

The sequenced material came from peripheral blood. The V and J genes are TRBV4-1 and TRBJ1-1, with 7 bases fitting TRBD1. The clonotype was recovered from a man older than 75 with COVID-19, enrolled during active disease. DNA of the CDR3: TGCGCCAGCAGTCATGACAGGGCGGGCACTGAAGCTTTCTTT. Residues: CASSHDRAGTEAFF.